The sequence of this T cell receptor beta chain was determined in a study of multiple sclerosis patients with progressive multifocal leukoencephalopathy. Per germline, CDR1 SGHTS and CDR2 YDEGEE. The length of the CDR3 is 14 residues. V gave up 2 bases and J gave up 5 bases, with 13 bases separating them. Time point described: five to six months of natalizumab therapy. Sequenced by immunoSEQ multiplex PCR; TCRdb stores in-frame clones only, minus some. Counted here are 25,000 to 35,000 clones, approximately 89% occurring once; the ten biggest clones make up approximately 1.4%. Study-wide findings and caveats: Clones expanded at PML were already present before and during natalizumab. Less diverse TRB repertoires were suggested in most PML patients. Whether JC virus or general immunocompromise explains the findings remained unclear. TRBV and TRBJ usage showed no common pattern when PML developed.

Comments on this clone: What it recognizes is unknown.

This chain connects TRBV5-8 to TRBJ1-1; D gene ambiguous. This TCR derives from a human donor with multiple sclerosis. The starting material was PBMCs, obtained from a patient treated with natalizumab. The CDR3 bases are TGTGCCAGCAGCTTAGAGGTTGGGAGGACTGAAGCTTTCTTT. Translating gives CASSLEVGRTEAFF.